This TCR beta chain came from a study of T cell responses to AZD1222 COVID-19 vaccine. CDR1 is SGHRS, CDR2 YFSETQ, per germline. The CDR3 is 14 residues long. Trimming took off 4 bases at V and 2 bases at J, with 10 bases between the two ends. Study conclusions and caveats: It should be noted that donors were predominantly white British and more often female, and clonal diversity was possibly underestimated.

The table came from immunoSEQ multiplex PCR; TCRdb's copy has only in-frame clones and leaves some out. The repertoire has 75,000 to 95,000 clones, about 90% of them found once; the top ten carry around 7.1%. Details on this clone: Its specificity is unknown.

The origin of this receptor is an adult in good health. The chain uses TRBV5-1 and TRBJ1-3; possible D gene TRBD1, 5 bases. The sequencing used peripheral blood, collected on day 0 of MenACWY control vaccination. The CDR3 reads CASSDQGAGNTIYF. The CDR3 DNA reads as TGCGCCAGCAGCGATCAAGGGGCTGGAAACACCATATATTTT.